This TCR beta chain is from a study of T cells after yellow fever vaccination. Whole-study results and caveats: Reappearing after the booster were most of the clones from primary vaccination (less than 98% CD4, approximately 88% CD8). Compared with primary, the secondary response was weaker and peaked at day 5, not 15.

MiXCR, applied by TCRdb to the 5' RACE reads, yields one record per CDR3 protein. This table has about 140,000 distinct CDR3 sequences, roughly 8% appearing once. This clonotype was detected many times. The antigen is not known. The germline gives CDR1 SGHRS, CDR2 YFSETQ. V was shortened by 4 bases and J by 7 bases, with 17 bases between the two germline ends. This CDR3 region has 14 residues. The sample in question was CD4+ T cells sorted from PBMCs, obtained 5 days after the yellow fever booster vaccination. This receptor was taken from a man in his thirties or forties who received the YFV17D yellow fever vaccine. V gene TRBV5-1 combines with J gene TRBJ2-5; D is perhaps TRBD1 (6 bases). The CDR3 region has the DNA TGCGCCAGCAGCATTTCGGCAGGGGTACCGACCCAGTACTTC. This translates into CASSISAGVPTQYF.